This passage covers 21 T cell receptor beta chains from one sample sequenced in a study of shared clonotypes between healthy human individuals. Profiling relied on immunoSEQ multiplex PCR, and the TCRdb table lists in-frame clones only, not all of them. The table records around 980,000 clones, 75% to 85% of them present only once. Sequencing was performed on memory CD4+ T cells from PBMCs. Subset reported: CD45RA-negative fraction. All receptors derive from a man between 18 and 29 years old in good health. Some clones in this sample may be carry-over from other donors' samples.

The genes are TRBV7-3 and TRBJ2-3; 8 positions match TRBD2. The germline gives CDR1 SGHTA, CDR2 FQGTGA. The CDR3 is made up of 16 amino acids. Germline trimming cut 5 bases from V and 4 bases from J; bases unmatched to any gene: 11. The CDR3 DNA reads as TGTGCCAGCAGCCCAGCCTACGGGAGGGGGTCAGATACGCAGTATTTT. Its protein product is CASSPAYGRGSDTQYF.

The CDR3 coding sequence is TGTGCCAGCAGTGTGACGAGCGATGAGCAGTTCTTC. It encodes CASSVTSDEQFF. V usage is TRBV2 and J usage is TRBJ2-1; no clear D gene. Trimming shortened V by 4 bases and J by 8 bases, and 9 bases separated the two germline ends. The CDR3 totals 12 residues. The germline gives CDR1 SNHLY, CDR2 FYNNEI.

CDR3 nucleotides: TGTGCCAGCAGCTTTACGGGTATCAATGAGCAGTTCTTC. Translating it yields CASSFTGINEQFF. The chain recombines TRBV7-8 with TRBJ2-1; D is ambiguous. CDR1 SGHVS and CDR2 FQNEAQ come from the germline V gene. Trimming cost V 3 bases and J 6 bases, with 9 bases left between them. The CDR3 loop spans 13 amino acids. The complete variable domain, with remaining parts taken from reference TRBV7-8 and TRBJ2-1, reads GAGVSQSPRYKVAKRGQDVALRCDPISGHVSLFWYQQALGQGPEFLTYFQNEAQLDKSGLPSDRFFAERPEGSVSTLKIQRTQQEDSAVYLCASSFTGINEQFFGPGTRLTVL.

Only one count was recorded for this clone. This chain links TRBV15 with TRBJ2-3, with 7 bases lining up with TRBD2. Germline loops: CDR1 LNHNV, CDR2 YYDKDF (reference sequence). Trimming took 4 bases from V and 6 from J; bases not matched to a gene: 7. The CDR3 is 14 amino acids. The CDR3 is CATSTLLASDTQYF. Written as DNA, the CDR3 is TGTGCCACCAGCACCCTACTAGCGTCCGATACGCAGTATTTT. The complete variable domain, with remaining parts taken from reference TRBV15 and TRBJ2-3, reads DAMVIQNPRYQVTQFGKPVTLSCSQTLNHNVMYWYQQKSSQAPKLLFHYYDKDFNNEADTPDNFQSRRPNTSFCFLDIRSPGLGDTAMYLCATSTLLASDTQYFGPGTRLTVL.

The CDR3 reads CASNPSGGGELFF. The CDR3 bases are TGTGCCAGCAACCCTAGCGGTGGGGGGGAGCTGTTTTTT. This chain uses TRBV9 with TRBJ2-2, with 7 bases aligning to TRBD2. Losses at the gene ends were 6 bases for V and 8 bases for J; bases not matched to a gene: 7. Per germline, CDR1 SGDLS and CDR2 YYNGEE. The CDR3 contains 13 residues.

In the case of this clone: Other DNA sequences in this specimen translate into the identical CDR3. The V and J genes are TRBV7-8 and TRBJ2-1; perhaps TRBD2 as D (7 bases). V gave up 5 bases and J gave up 2 bases, with 13 bases separating them. Looked up from germline, CDR1 is SGHVS and CDR2 is FQNEAQ. The CDR3 covers 15 residues. The CDR3, as DNA: TGTGCCAGCAGCCCTCGGGGGGCAGCCTACAATGAGCAGTTCTTC. Its translation is CASSPRGAAYNEQFF.

This chain joins TRBV6-6 and TRBJ1-1, with D tentatively TRBD1 (6 bases). The CDR3 covers 15 residues. Germline assignment: CDR1 MNHNY and CDR2 SVGAGI (reference sequence). V was trimmed by 3 bases and J by 4 bases, leaving 15 bases between them. Here the CDR3 reads CASSYETGRGTEAFF. The CDR3 coding sequence is TGTGCCAGCAGTTATGAGACAGGAAGGGGCACTGAAGCTTTCTTT.

Worth noting for this clone: Other DNA sequences in the same sample also yield this CDR3. The J gene is TRBJ1-1, the V gene TRBV10-3, with TRBD1 matching 9 bases. The germline V gene encodes CDR1 ENHRY and CDR2 SYGVKD. The V segment lost 4 bases and the J segment 4 bases; nucleotides outside the gene matches: 4. This CDR3 has 14 residues. The CDR3 reads CAISGDRGSTEAFF. In DNA, the CDR3 is TGTGCCATCAGTGGAGACAGGGGGAGCACTGAAGCTTTCTTT.

The V gene is TRBV19, the J gene TRBJ1-2, with TRBD1 matching 7 bases. Trimming removed 5 bases from V and 0 bases from J; junction bases left unmatched: 9. Per the germline V gene, CDR1 is LNHDA and CDR2 is SQIVND (reference sequence). The CDR3 sequence is 16 residues long. CDR3 loop: CASSSPRDSTNYGYTF. The CDR3 DNA sequence: TGTGCCAGTAGTTCTCCCCGGGACAGCACTAACTATGGCTACACCTTC.

Here the CDR3 reads CASSGLAGVHNEQFF. The CDR3 nucleotides read TGTGCCAGCAGTGGACTAGCGGGAGTCCACAATGAGCAGTTCTTC. This chain links TRBV2 with TRBJ2-1; TRBD2 matches 12 bases. Trimming cost V 4 bases and J 5 bases; bases outside gene matches: 3. Germline V CDR1 and CDR2: SNHLY, FYNNEI. This CDR3 contains 15 residues.

V and J are TRBV5-5 and TRBJ2-1; a weak D match, TRBD2 (5 bases). The CDR3 sequence is 16 residues long. Germline CDR1 is SGHKS and CDR2 is YYEKEE (reference sequence). Deletions cut 5 bases from V and 0 bases from J, with 15 bases between. The CDR3 loop reads CASSSTRGSSYNEQFF. CDR3 coding DNA: TGTGCCAGCAGTTCCACGCGTGGGAGCTCCTACAATGAGCAGTTCTTC.

This clone was picked up a small number of times. The chain links TRBV20-1 to TRBJ2-3; either TRBD1 or TRBD2 may supply D (5 bases each). Trimming stripped 3 bases from V and 6 bases from J, with 7 bases between. The CDR3 length is 11 residues. CDR1 is DFQATT and CDR2 is SNEGSKA in the germline V gene (reference sequence). The CDR3 DNA reads TGCAGTGCTAGTGGGACGGATACGCAGTATTTT. Translated: CSASGTDTQYF.

The CDR3 coding sequence is TGTGCCTGGGGCAGGTCGGCCCATAACTATGGCTACACCTTC. Translated: CAWGRSAHNYGYTF. This chain links TRBV30 with TRBJ1-2; D is undetermined. The CDR3 runs to 14 residues. Germline V CDR1 and CDR2: GTSNPN, SVGIG (reference sequence). V was trimmed by 5 bases and J by 1 base, leaving 14 bases between them.

This chain joins TRBV23-1 and TRBJ2-7; 7 nucleotides line up with TRBD2. TRBV23-1 is an ORF, and what it does is uncertain. This CDR3 is 12 amino acids long. V gave up 3 bases and J gave up 9 bases; unmatched junction bases: 5. In nucleotides, the CDR3 is TGCGCCAGCAGTCACCCGGGACTAAGGCAGTACTTC. Its protein is CASSHPGLRQYF.

The chain joins TRBV4-1 to TRBJ2-5; no clear D gene. Germline V gene data show CDR1 as MGHRA and CDR2 as YSYEKL. The V end was cut by 0 bases, the J end by 10 bases, with 6 bases between. The CDR3 consists of 11 residues. The CDR3 spells CASSQEGVQYF. The CDR3 nucleotides are TGCGCCAGCAGCCAAGAAGGTGTCCAGTACTTC.

This clone was counted once. A much larger clone differs by one base, so this may be a read error. CDR3 sequence: CASSPLAGSTDTQYF. The CDR3 DNA follows: TGTGCCAGCAGCCCACTAGCGGGTAGCACAGATACGCAGTATTTT. This chain joins TRBV11-2 and TRBJ2-3; TRBD2 agrees at 9 bases. CDR1 is SGHAT, CDR2 FQNNGV, per germline. V lost 5 bases, J lost 0 bases, and 3 bases stayed unmatched. This CDR3 region has 15 residues.

V gene TRBV5-1 combines with J gene TRBJ1-1; D unclear. CDR1 SGHRS and CDR2 YFSETQ come from the germline V gene. Trimming left V 4 bases short and J 1 base short, with 14 bases between. The CDR3 totals 15 residues. The CDR3 protein is CASSPNSVSNTEAFF. CDR3 sequence (DNA): TGCGCCAGCAGCCCAAACAGCGTTTCGAACACTGAAGCTTTCTTT.

The rearrangement joins TRBV11-2 to TRBJ2-5; D may match TRBD1 or TRBD2 (5 bases each). The CDR3 has 14 residues. V was clipped by 3 bases and J by 3 bases, with 11 bases between them. In germline, CDR1 is SGHAT, CDR2 FQNNGV. The CDR3 bases are TGTGCCAGCAGCTTCCAGAGAGGGGAAGAGACCCAGTACTTC. This encodes CASSFQRGEETQYF.

The V call is TRBV29-1, the J call TRBJ1-3; D gene unclear. The CDR3 has 13 amino acids. V was trimmed by 7 bases and J by 3 bases, leaving 13 bases between them. The germline gives CDR1 SQVTM, CDR2 ANQGSEA. CDR3 residues: CSALLNNGNTIYF. CDR3 DNA sequence: TGCAGCGCCCTCCTTAACAATGGAAACACCATATATTTT.

V is TRBV4-2 and J is TRBJ2-1; no reliable D call. This CDR3 has 14 amino acids. The germline V gene has CDR1 LGHNA and CDR2 YNFKEQ. The V and J ends lost 0 bases and 5 bases respectively, with 8 bases between them. CDR3 in DNA: TGTGCCAGCAGCCAAGATTCGACGGACAATGAGCAGTTCTTC. Residues: CASSQDSTDNEQFF.

The V gene is TRBV7-2, the J gene TRBJ2-5; a weak D match, TRBD2 (6 bases). Trimming pared 2 bases from V and 4 bases from J, leaving 14 bases between. This CDR3 comprises 15 residues. Per germline, CDR1 SGHTA and CDR2 FQGNSA. The CDR3 is CASSLRSGWGETQYF. DNA for the CDR3: TGTGCCAGCAGCTTAAGGAGCGGGTGGGGAGAGACCCAGTACTTC.